This T cell receptor beta chain appears in the sequencing data of a study of CD8 T cells in ankylosing spondylitis. Overall study results and limits: Past studies reported some motif variants in reactive arthritis synovial fluid and blood.

With 5 bases clipped from V and 3 bases from J, the junction kept 8 bases outside the gene matches. CDR1 DFQATT and CDR2 SNEGSKA come from the germline V gene (reference sequence). The length of the CDR3 is 15 residues. TCRdb ran MiXCR on the 5' RACE reads and lists one entry per CDR3 protein. The data contain 250,000 to 400,000 distinct CDR3 sequences, around a tenth of them singletons. This clonotype occurred many times. Its antigen is not known. The TCR comes from a female donor with ankylosing spondylitis or in good health (not recorded which). The chain combines TRBV20-1 with TRBJ2-7; 12 bases map to TRBD2. Sequenced material: blood, either unsorted or a sorted T cell fraction (not recorded which). The CDR3 loop is CSAGGTSGLNYEQYF. In nucleotides, the CDR3 is TGCAGTGCTGGGGGGACTAGCGGGTTGAACTACGAGCAGTACTTC.